Listed below are T cell receptor beta chains from one sample, sequenced in a study of T cells after yellow fever vaccination. MiXCR, run by TCRdb on the 5' RACE reads, gives a single entry per CDR3 protein. The table records some 350,000 distinct CDR3 sequences, more than 5.5% of them present only once. The sample consisted of PBMCs, taken 5 days after the yellow fever booster vaccination. The receptors were gathered from a young man who received the YFV17D yellow fever vaccine. The CDR3 runs from the conserved cysteine through the conserved F or W. D genes are given only for firm matches. Rows give clone size only sometimes, using once, few, many, or a class for an expanded clone.

-	TRBV3-1	17	few	TRBJ2-3	TGTGCCAGCAGCCATACCCCCGGACAGAGAACCAGAGATACGCAGTATTTT	CASSHTPGQRTRDTQYF
TRBD2	TRBV12-3/TRBV12-4	14	many	TRBJ2-7	TGTGCCAGCAGTTCCGGACTAGCGGCCTACGAGCAGTACTTC	CASSSGLAAYEQYF
-	TRBV6-1	14	few	TRBJ2-5	TGTGCCATAGCTCCCGGGGGAGCCCGAGAGACCCAGTACTTC	CAIAPGGARETQYF
TRBD2	TRBV3-1	15	-	TRBJ2-7	TGTGCCAGCAGCCAAGCAGCGGGAGGGGCCTACGAGCAGTACTTC	CASSQAAGGAYEQYF
-	TRBV7-2	12	few	TRBJ1-1	TGTGCCAGCAGCTTTAACGGGAATGAAGCTTTCTTT	CASSFNGNEAFF
-	TRBV20-1	12	many	TRBJ2-7	TGCAGTGCTAGAGACTCGTCCAGCGAGCAGTACTTC	CSARDSSSEQYF
TRBD2	TRBV7-6	16	few	TRBJ2-3	TGTGCCAGCAGCTTAGGTCAGGGAGGGGGCACAGATACGCAGTATTTT	CASSLGQGGGTDTQYF
TRBD1	TRBV23-1	16	-	TRBJ1-2	TGCGCCAGCAGTCTTAATCTGGTCACAGGGGCCTACGGCTACACCTTC	CASSLNLVTGAYGYTF
TRBD2	TRBV2	15	few	TRBJ2-1	TGTGCCAGCAGTGCAAGCGGGAGGGCCAGCAATGAGCAGTTCTTC	CASSASGRASNEQFF
-	TRBV5-4	12	-	TRBJ2-5	TGTGCAGTAGGGACGGCCCAAGAGACCCAGTACTTC	CAVGTAQETQYF
TRBD1	TRBV5-1	12	many	TRBJ1-1	TGCGCCAGCGGACAGGGGAACACTGAAGCTTTCTTT	CASGQGNTEAFF
TRBD1	TRBV11-2	15	few	TRBJ2-7	TGTGCCAGCAGCTCTAAGGGGGGACAGGGACGCGAGCAGTACTTC	CASSSKGGQGREQYF
-	TRBV25-1	13	few	TRBJ2-5	TGTGCCAGCAGACTAGGACTACAAGAGACCCAGTACTTC	CASRLGLQETQYF
TRBD1	TRBV5-1	18	few	TRBJ2-7	TGCGCCAGCAGCTCCGGGACAGGGGGGATCGTCTCCCACTACGAGCAGTACTTC	CASSSGTGGIVSHYEQYF
-	TRBV14	12	-	TRBJ2-7	TGTGCCAGCAGCCAAGACTACTACGAGCAGTACTTC	CASSQDYYEQYF
TRBD2	TRBV7-2	16	-	TRBJ2-3	TGTGCCAGCAGCGTTCGACTAGCGGCTAGCACAGATACGCAGTATTTT	CASSVRLAASTDTQYF
-	TRBV18	15	-	TRBJ1-6	TGTGCCAGCTCACCCCGGGACGGGATGTATTCACCCCTCCACTTT	CASSPRDGMYSPLHF
TRBD1	TRBV6-2/TRBV6-3	15	-	TRBJ1-2	TGTGCCAGCAGTTACCCTCCCGGACAGGGAGAAGGCTACACCTTC	CASSYPPGQGEGYTF
TRBD2	TRBV25-1	14	-	TRBJ2-5	TGTGCCAGCAGTGAATCGGGAGGCCAAGAGACCCAGTACTTC	CASSESGGQETQYF
-	TRBV2	11	many	TRBJ2-7	TGTGCCAGCAGTGAAGCGCCCGAGCAGTACTTC	CASSEAPEQYF
-	TRBV21-1	14	-	TRBJ1-3	TGTGCCAGCAGCCTTCGACGACTGGGAAACACCATATATTTT	CASSLRRLGNTIYF
-	TRBV7-7	17	many	TRBJ2-7	TGTGCTAGCAGCTTAGCGCCTGAGCGGGCGCCCCCATACGAGCAGTACTTC	CASSLAPERAPPYEQYF
TRBD1	TRBV6-1	15	-	TRBJ1-2	TGTGCCAGCAGACCCGGGACAGAAGCTTTCTATGGCTACACCTTC	CASRPGTEAFYGYTF
TRBD1	TRBV10-3	13	many	TRBJ1-1	TGTGCCATCAGACAGGGGTTGAACACTGAAGCTTTCTTT	CAIRQGLNTEAFF
-	TRBV20-1	14	-	TRBJ2-1	TGCAGTGCTAGACCCCAGGACGCCTACAATGAGCAGTTCTTC	CSARPQDAYNEQFF
-	TRBV29-1	12	few	TRBJ2-7	TGCAGCGTCCTCATGAATTCCTACGAGCAGTACTTC	CSVLMNSYEQYF
-	TRBV12-3/TRBV12-4	14	many	TRBJ2-5	TGTGCCAGCAGTCAACGGACTGGGGGAGAGACCCAGTACTTC	CASSQRTGGETQYF
TRBD1	TRBV12-5	11	-	TRBJ1-2	TGTGCTAGTGGTGCGGGACAGCTTAACACCTTC	CASGAGQLNTF
TRBD1	TRBV29-1	10	few	TRBJ1-4	TGCAGCGTGTACAGGGGGAGGCTGTTTTTT	CSVYRGRLFF
-	TRBV6-2/TRBV6-3	15	-	TRBJ2-7	TGTGCCAGCAGCCTCACTGAGGGCATGACCTACGAGCAGTACTTC	CASSLTEGMTYEQYF
-	TRBV29-1	12	many	TRBJ2-3	TGCAGCGTTGAAGTTGGCACAGATACGCAGTATTTT	CSVEVGTDTQYF
TRBD2	TRBV5-1	17	-	TRBJ2-3	TGCGCCAGCAGCTTGGCCCGGCTAGCGGGAGGTTCTGATACGCAGTATTTT	CASSLARLAGGSDTQYF
-	TRBV5-5	14	-	TRBJ2-7	TGTGCCAGCAGCTTGGCTATGATCGACTACGAGCAGTACTTC	CASSLAMIDYEQYF
-	TRBV7-2	12	-	TRBJ2-7	TGTGCCAGCAGCTTAGCCTTTATGGAGCAGTACTTC	CASSLAFMEQYF
-	TRBV15	13	-	TRBJ2-1	TGTGCCACCAGCAGACCTCCCTCTACTGAGCAGTTCTTC	CATSRPPSTEQFF
-	TRBV6-4	15	-	TRBJ2-1	TGTGCCAGCAGTGACAGGGACTCAGGGGGGAATGAGCAGTTCTTC	CASSDRDSGGNEQFF
-	TRBV20-1	14	many	TRBJ2-5	TGCAGTGCTAGCCACGTCCGGGAGCAAGAGACCCAGTACTTC	CSASHVREQETQYF
-	TRBV6-6	13	many	TRBJ2-5	TGTGCCAGCAGTTCCATCTCGCGGGAGACCCAGTACTTC	CASSSISRETQYF
-	TRBV27	13	-	TRBJ2-4	TGTGCCAGCACCGGGACTTCCCCAAACATTCAGTACTTC	CASTGTSPNIQYF
TRBD2	TRBV20-1	18	-	TRBJ2-7	TGCTGTGCTCGGACTAGCGGGAGGCCTGGGGCGAGCTCCTACGAGCAGTACTTC	CCARTSGRPGASSYEQYF
-	TRBV7-2	15	few	TRBJ2-5	TGTGCCAGCAGCTTGGACAGAAACCCCCAAGAGACCCAGTACTTC	CASSLDRNPQETQYF
TRBD2	TRBV30	13	-	TRBJ2-1	TGTGCCTGGAGTGTTGGGGGTTGGGGGGGTCATGTCTTC	CAWSVGGWGGHVF
TRBD1	TRBV30	13	-	TRBJ2-7	TGTGCCTGTCTTGGTAGGGGGCGCTACGAGCAGTACTTC	CACLGRGRYEQYF
TRBD2	TRBV20-1	15	few	TRBJ2-2	TGCAGTGCTAGAAAAGCGGGAGGGAACACCGGGGAGCTGTTTTTT	CSARKAGGNTGELFF
TRBD2	TRBV18	16	many	TRBJ2-7	TGTGCCAGCTCAGCATCAAGCGGGAGGATAGTCTACGAGCAGTACTTC	CASSASSGRIVYEQYF
TRBD1	TRBV11-3	15	many	TRBJ2-1	TGTGCCAGCAGTAAGAGACAGGGGACCTACAATGAGCAGTTCTTC	CASSKRQGTYNEQFF
TRBD1	TRBV10-1	15	many	TRBJ2-7	TGCGCCAGCACCTCTACAGGGGGCATTTCCTACGAGCAGTACTTC	CASTSTGGISYEQYF
TRBD1	TRBV6-6	13	many	TRBJ2-7	TGTGCCAGCGCGACAGGGATGAGAAACGAGCAGTACTTC	CASATGMRNEQYF
-	TRBV6-5	13	-	TRBJ1-1	TGTGCCAGCAGTTTAACAGCTCTCACTGAAGCTTTCTTT	CASSLTALTEAFF
TRBD2	TRBV7-6	15	few	TRBJ2-7	TGTGCCAGCAGCTTAGGACTAGCCACAATTGACGAGCAGTACTTC	CASSLGLATIDEQYF
-	TRBV5-1	13	-	TRBJ2-3	TGCGCCAGCAGCTTGGAGTTGAGCGATACGCAGTATTTT	CASSLELSDTQYF
TRBD1	TRBV20-1	15	-	TRBJ1-2	TGCAGTGCTAGAGAAGGCGACAGGGTTAACTATGGCTACACCTTC	CSAREGDRVNYGYTF
-	TRBV7-2	14	many	TRBJ2-3	TGTGCCAGCGCTCAGGGGGGCGCCCCGGATACGCAGTATTTT	CASAQGGAPDTQYF
TRBD2	TRBV7-2	15	-	TRBJ2-1	TGTGCCAGCAGCCCACAACTAGCGGGCTACAATGAGCAGTTCTTC	CASSPQLAGYNEQFF
-	TRBV28	11	many	TRBJ1-4	TGTGCCAGCAGAGCTAATGAAAAACTGTTTTTT	CASRANEKLFF
-	TRBV4-3	14	few	TRBJ2-5	TGCGCCAGCAGCCAAGGCTCAGCTGGAGAGACCCAGTACTTC	CASSQGSAGETQYF
TRBD2	TRBV18	16	-	TRBJ2-1	TGTGCCAGCTCATATAGACTAGCGGACGCCTACAATGAGCAGTTCTTC	CASSYRLADAYNEQFF
-	TRBV19	14	few	TRBJ2-7	TGTGCCAGTAGTATTAGTGGCACAGCCTACGAGCAGTACTTC	CASSISGTAYEQYF